These T cell receptor beta chains were read from a single sample in a study of metastatic and nonmetastatic thyroid tumors. Through MiXCR, TCRdb re-clonotyped the PCR reads. The sample has 30,000 to 35,000 clones, around a fifth seen once; the top ten hold 6.5% to 8%. Sequencing was carried out using blood. These TCRs come from a female donor with papillary thyroid cancer or a benign thyroid nodule (not recorded which). Some clones in this sample may be carry-over from other donors' samples. Each CDR3 is given with its conserved first and last residue. The D gene is left open where the match is weak. Where a row states a size, it is once, few, many or the class of an expanded clone; other rows omit it.

d_call,cdr3_length,j_call,v_call,clone_size,cdr3_nt,cdr3_aa
.,12,TRBJ1-1,TRBV7-9,few,TGTGCCAGCAGCCGGAAAGAAACTGAAGCTTTCTTT,CASSRKETEAFF
.,14,TRBJ1-6,TRBV6-1,medium-sized,TGTGCCAGCAGCACTATGGACCATAATTCACCCCTCCACTTT,CASSTMDHNSPLHF
TRBD1,16,TRBJ1-4,TRBV6-1,many,TGTGCCAGCAGGAAAAAAGGGGGCGCGTCTAATGAAAAACTGTTTTTT,CASRKKGGASNEKLFF
.,17,TRBJ2-1,TRBV5-8,medium-sized,TGTGCCAGCAGCTTCTCGAGGGGGTCCTACTCCTACAATGAGCAGTTCTTC,CASSFSRGSYSYNEQFF
.,12,TRBJ2-2,TRBV6-1,few,TGTGCCAGCAACGGCGGAACCGGGGAGCTGTTTTTT,CASNGGTGELFF
.,15,TRBJ2-1,TRBV27,few,TGTGCCAGCAGTTTATCGTCTTCGTATGTCGATGAGCAGTTCTTC,CASSLSSSYVDEQFF
.,14,TRBJ2-2,TRBV5-1,many,TGCGCCAGCAGCCTAACTTCTAACACCGGGGAGCTGTTTTTT,CASSLTSNTGELFF
TRBD1,15,TRBJ2-1,TRBV4-1,many,TGCGCCAGCAGCCAAGTCGACAGGGGGCTAAATGAGCAGTTCTTC,CASSQVDRGLNEQFF
.,14,TRBJ1-5,TRBV19,.,TGTGCCAGTAGCCTGGGAGGGTCGGGTCAGCCCCAGCATTTT,CASSLGGSGQPQHF
.,16,TRBJ1-5,TRBV3-1,few,TGTGCCAGCAGCCAATGGGGAGGGGGAGATCATCAGCCCCAGCATTTT,CASSQWGGGDHQPQHF
.,13,TRBJ2-7,TRBV12-5,few,TGTGCTAGTGGTTTGGATACACTTAGGGAGCAGTACTTC,CASGLDTLREQYF
.,15,TRBJ2-2,TRBV3-1,few,TGTGCCAGCAGCCAAGATACGAACTCCGGGAGGGAGCTGTTTTTT,CASSQDTNSGRELFF
TRBD1,16,TRBJ2-7,TRBV6-1,few,TGTGCCAGCGGGGTTAGTGCAGGGGGTTTAGGCTACGAGCAGTACTTC,CASGVSAGGLGYEQYF
TRBD2,15,TRBJ2-2,TRBV6-5,few,TGTGCCAGCAGTTACTTCAGAGGGGAGGGCGGGGAGCTGTTTTTT,CASSYFRGEGGELFF
.,17,TRBJ1-4,TRBV5-1,.,TGCGCCAGCAGCTTGGCCGCGCCACAAGGGAAGAATGAAAAACTGTTTTTT,CASSLAAPQGKNEKLFF
.,14,TRBJ2-7,TRBV2,many,TGTGCCAGCAGTGAAGGTGGGTTCCGGAGCGAGCAGTACTTC,CASSEGGFRSEQYF
.,15,TRBJ2-2,TRBV2,few,TGTGCCAGCACCCGGGGAGGCGGGGACACCGGGGAGCTGTTTTTT,CASTRGGGDTGELFF
.,15,TRBJ1-3,TRBV28,.,TGTGCCAGCAGTTTTGGCGGGAACTCTGGAAACACCATATATTTT,CASSFGGNSGNTIYF
TRBD2,16,TRBJ2-5,TRBV11-2,.,TGTGCCAGCAGCTTAGAAACTAGCGGGAGAGGTCTGACCCAGTACTTC,CASSLETSGRGLTQYF
.,12,TRBJ2-1,TRBV2,.,TGTGCCAGCAGTTCTAGGGGAGGTGAGCAGTTCTTC,CASSSRGGEQFF
.,13,TRBJ2-2,TRBV4-2,.,TGTGCCAGCAGCCAAGTCGTCAGCGGGGAGCTGTTTTTT,CASSQVVSGELFF
.,14,TRBJ2-2,TRBV5-1,.,TGCGCCAGCAACCCTCATTCCAGCACCGGGGAGCTGTTTTTT,CASNPHSSTGELFF
.,14,TRBJ1-2,TRBV28,many,TGTGCCAGCAGTTTAGTAGGGGGGTTCTATGGCTACACCTTC,CASSLVGGFYGYTF
TRBD2,15,TRBJ2-1,TRBV6-1,few,TGTGCCAGCACCCTACTAGCGGGAGCTGGCAATGAGCAGTTCTTC,CASTLLAGAGNEQFF